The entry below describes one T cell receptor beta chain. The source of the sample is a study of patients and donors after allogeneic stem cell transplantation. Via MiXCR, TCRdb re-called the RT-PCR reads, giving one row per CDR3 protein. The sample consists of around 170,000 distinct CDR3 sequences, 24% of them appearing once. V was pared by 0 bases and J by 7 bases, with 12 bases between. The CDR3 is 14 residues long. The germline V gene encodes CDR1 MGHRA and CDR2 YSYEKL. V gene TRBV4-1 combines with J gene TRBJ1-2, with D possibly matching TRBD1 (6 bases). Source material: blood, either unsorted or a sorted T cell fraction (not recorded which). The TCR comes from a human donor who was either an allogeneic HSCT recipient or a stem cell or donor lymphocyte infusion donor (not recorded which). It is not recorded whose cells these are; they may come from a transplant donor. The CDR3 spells CASSQEIDRIGYTF. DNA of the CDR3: TGCGCCAGCAGCCAAGAGATCGACAGGATTGGCTACACCTTC.